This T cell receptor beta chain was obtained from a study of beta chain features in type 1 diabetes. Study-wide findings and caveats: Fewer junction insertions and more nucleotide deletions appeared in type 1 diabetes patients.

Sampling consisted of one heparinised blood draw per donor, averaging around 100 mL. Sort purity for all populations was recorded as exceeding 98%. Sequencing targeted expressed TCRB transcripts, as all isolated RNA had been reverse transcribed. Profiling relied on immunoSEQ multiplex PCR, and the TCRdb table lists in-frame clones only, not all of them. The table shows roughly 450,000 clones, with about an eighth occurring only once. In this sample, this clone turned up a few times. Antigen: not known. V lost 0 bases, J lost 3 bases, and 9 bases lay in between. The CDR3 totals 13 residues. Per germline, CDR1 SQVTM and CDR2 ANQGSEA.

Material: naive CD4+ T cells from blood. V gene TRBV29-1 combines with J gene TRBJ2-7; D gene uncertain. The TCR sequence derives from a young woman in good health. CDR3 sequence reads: CSVEDGRNYEQYF. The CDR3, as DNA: TGCAGCGTTGAAGATGGTAGAAACTACGAGCAGTACTTC.